Listed here is a single T cell receptor (beta chain). The clone's antigen remains unknown. Per-base qualities were not stored, and no clone one base away is much larger. This sample was included in a study of cytomegalovirus exposure and HLA in healthy donors (TCRdb year 2017). Regarding the complete study: According to an earlier analysis of a few hundred of the donors, about 179 million T cells yielded approximately 120 million unique TCR beta sequences and 250 to 350 Gb of sequence data. An early release covering more than 500 HLA-typed donors comprised approximately 290 gigabases of sequencing data and tens of millions of unique TCR sequences. Of the roughly 400 genotyped donors, approximately 80% fell in the genetic ancestry cluster associated with self-reported Caucasian donors. The study aimed to test whether cataloging public T cell receptors could reveal signatures of past pathogen exposure. The study profiled the T cell repertoires of 550 to 700 subjects by immunosequencing and related them to cytomegalovirus serostatus. Along with the 666-subject first cohort, a separate validation cohort of 120 different subjects was used. The study combined high-throughput TCR immunosequencing, statistical association of individual TCRs with disease status, and machine learning to predict cytomegalovirus infection status. In a later analysis, previously published TCR beta repertoires from 666 donors were re-analyzed and high-resolution HLA genotyping was added so that TCR occurrence patterns could be studied. The later analysis used no new phenotypic data to find candidate immune exposures, relying instead on TCR beta sequences and their occurrence across donors. An earlier analysis of 587 of the donors used high-throughput TCR beta sequencing to judge whether each TCR beta V gene segment behaved as functional or pseudogenic. Donor age, sex, ethnicity and CMV serostatus were collected together with the repertoire data. Genome-wide SNP genotypes for about 65% of the 666 donors were used in a later genetic analysis, which treated that subset as a discovery cohort. Every repertoire in the discovery cohort had been generated on one and the same sequencing platform. Both class I and class II loci were covered by HLA typing, at four-digit resolution. Typing coverage varied by locus: roughly 629-630 donors for A, B, C, DRB1 and DQB1; more than 500 for DQA1; 600 to 610 for DPA1; fewer than 480 for DPB1. Roughly five DR-DQ haplotypes were handled as single units for association and clustering because linkage in the cohort was strong. On average, 235,054 unique TCR beta nucleotide sequences were sequenced per donor among 300 to 500 genotyped donors of the cohort, with roughly 18% of those sequences being non-productive.

The cohort consisted of 666 healthy bone marrow donors. Cohort members were all nominally healthy when sampled, although unrecorded immune exposures were likely present. The donor was CMV seropositive and belonged to the group of 250 to 300 seropositive cohort members. Each donor provided a peripheral blood sample, and peripheral blood mononuclear cells were used for TCR beta sequencing. Genomic DNA extraction from the blood cell samples was performed with the Qiagen DNeasy Blood Extraction Kit. The full study reports these points: In a later analysis, most CMV-associated TCR beta chains were found to appear HLA-restricted, with HLA associations seemingly driven largely by CMV exposure. In this cohort, only TCR beta chains were sequenced, and detectable features were limited by the absence of alpha or paired-chain data. According to a later genetic analysis, donors in an Asian-associated ancestry cluster had fewer N-insertions in productive TCRs than the approximately 670-donor mean. The study listed over 150 TCR beta chains as associated with cytomegalovirus. HLA typing was unavailable for some donors at each locus, so association tests used only the typed subset. Cytomegalovirus status was reported to be diagnosed by the classifier with high specificity and sensitivity in both the original and validation cohorts. Compared with equally common non-associated chains, HLA-associated TCR beta chains in a later analysis were more clonally expanded and had lower generation probabilities. When HLA alleles, especially DR and DQ, strongly co-occurred, attributing TCR associations to individual alleles was difficult. In a later genetic analysis, a missense DCLRE1C variant was associated with V-gene and J-gene trimming of TCR beta chains, and the association was replicated in an independent cohort. Most TCR sequences were observed very rarely across donors, whereas some public TCRs were present in many individuals. In vitro tests confirmed that a few of the cytomegalovirus-associated TCR beta chains recognize cytomegalovirus antigens. A further reported finding was that TCR beta sequences accurately predicted the HLA-A and HLA-B alleles for most subjects in the first cohort. CMV serostatus was the only immune exposure information available for the cohort. It was suggested by the authors that the approach could potentially be generalized to other disease states and immunological phenotypes. A cluster of highly shared sequence variants was judged likely to be a technical artifact of the sequencing pipeline. The earlier analysis of approximately 590 of the donors excluded approximately 17 rarely observed V segments, including chromosome 9 orphons, because counts were too low. In an earlier analysis of around 500 of the donors, most TCR beta V segments appeared in productive rearrangements about 87% or about 30% of the time, broadly matching IMGT annotations. A later analysis found that TCR association rates varied across HLA loci, with DRB1 alleles showing the most associated TCRs and HLA-C alleles the fewest. A later analysis reported that several top co-occurrence clusters appeared linked to parvovirus B19, influenza, CMV and Epstein-Barr virus. Correlated functional status among segregating V segments might reflect linkage disequilibrium, but an unknown experimental factor could not be ruled out. At a false discovery rate of 0.05, a later analysis linked 16,000 or so TCR beta sequences to specific HLA alleles. Some IMGT-functional V segments, including TRBV6-2 and TRBV6-3, could not be distinguished by the 87-base-pair reads and were therefore excluded. Roughly uniform sequencing depth across donors was assumed in presence/absence analyses, although this assumption may not hold.

The library was prepared using the immunoSEQ multiplex PCR assay. For the multiplex PCR, a mixture combining 60 forward primers for TCR Vbeta segments and 13 reverse primers for TCR Jbeta segments was used. Amplification of the CDR3 region of rearranged TCR beta genes was performed with a multiplex PCR assay on genomic DNA. The amplified TCR beta libraries were sequenced on the Illumina HiSeq System as 87-base-pair reads. The authors processed their data as follows. A later analysis counted tens of millions of unique TCR beta chains across the 650 to 700 repertoires, and around 12 million of these chains were shared by at least two donors. To remove PCR and sequencing errors, raw reads were error-corrected and collapsed into unique sequences using a nearest-neighbor algorithm that merged closely related sequences. CDR3 sequences were aligned to IMGT reference sequences to assign V, D and J gene segments. For a sequence to be retained, a match of at least six nucleotides was required to both a V gene segment and a J gene segment. Rearrangements were called productive when the CDR3 lacked stop codons and stayed in frame with V and J; all others were non-productive. Following IMGT convention, CDR3 was defined as the stretch from the second conserved V-encoded cysteine up to the conserved J-encoded phenylalanine. In an earlier analysis of around 540 of the donors, sequences lacking an unambiguous match to a single V gene segment were excluded. In an earlier analysis of approximately 500 of the donors, a V segment was called functional when productive rearrangements were above 56.7%, and segregating when the standard deviation between donors exceeded 5%. A statistical classification framework was built to diagnose cytomegalovirus status from the catalog of TCR beta chain sequences. In a later analysis, V and J genes were assigned by comparing TCR nucleotide sequences against IMGT/GENE-DB human TR gene sequences. Using the TCRdist pipeline, a later analysis assigned CDR3 sequences along with most-parsimonious VDJ recombination scenarios. In a later analysis, each TCR beta chain was defined by its CDR3 amino acid sequence together with its V-gene family, and reads lacking a unique V-gene family were excluded. As a way to deal with suspected cross-contamination and a sequencing artifact, a later analysis dropped 450 to 600 nucleotide sequences that were highly shared and had low generation probability. In a later analysis, a clonal expansion index was calculated for each public chain from normalized within-repertoire ranks of inferred template counts. In a later analysis, generation probabilities were computed with a VDJ recombination model fitted to out-of-frame rearrangements, and the resulting probabilities were checked against IGoR. In a later analysis, TCR-TCR, TCR-HLA and TCR-CMV co-occurrence was scored with hypergeometric tests, and a repertoire-size bias correction was applied to TCR pairs. In a later analysis, false discovery rates were estimated by permuting HLA or CMV assignments 20 times. In a later analysis, co-occurring TCRs were grouped with DBSCAN, and TCRdist sequence similarity was added when clustering was performed within HLA-allele-positive subsets. Co-occurrence clustering excluded repertoires with fewer than 30,000 or more than 120,000 public chains, plus five with anomalous nucleotide sharing. TCRdb's version of the immuneACCESS table is confined to in-frame rearrangements and falls short of the full clone set. An unresolved V gene accounts for under half of the shortfall where checked; the remainder is of unknown origin. V and J calls and clone size are copied from that table; D and trimming were computed from the DNA. For this sample the table gives about 120,000 clones, of which about 70% were detected only once. Jointly, the top ten make up over 4% of the sample.

Its CDR3 holds 14 amino acids, cysteine through phenylalanine. Only the CDR3 DNA stays, 42 bases, in frame from base 1. Taken from the germline V gene (reference sequence), the CDR1 and CDR2 loops are MNHEY and SMNVEV. The V end gives up 3 bases and the J end 3 bases, leaving 4 bases in the junction not matched to a gene. This receptor was taken from a man under 40 in good health and CMV-seropositive. The specimen was PBMCs. The chain employs TRBV27 and TRBJ2-7; TRBD2 aligns with 8 central bases. The CDR3 has the sequence CASSLASGFYEQYF. DNA sequence: TGTGCCAGCAGTTTGGCTAGCGGGTTCTACGAGCAGTACTTC.